This is a list of T cell receptor beta chains from one sample in a study of T-cell memory formation after mild COVID-19. A single record per CDR3 protein comes from TCRdb applying MiXCR to the 5' RACE reads. This sample yields 250,000 to 300,000 distinct CDR3 sequences, of which 15% to 20% are seen a single time; approximately 25% belongs to the top ten. The sample taken for sequencing was PBMCs or a T cell subset sorted from them (not recorded which). The source of these receptors is a man aged 18 to 30 who had mild COVID-19 (a few samples of this study predate the infection). Cell type and time point are not known. CDR3s include the opening cysteine and the closing phenylalanine or tryptophan. The D gene is left open where the match is weak. Size is stated for part of the rows, as once, few or many counts, or as a class when the clone is expanded.

j_call,d_call,clone_size,v_call,cdr3_aa
TRBJ2-1,.,.,TRBV7-9,CASSSPRRFPGEQFF
TRBJ1-5,TRBD1,.,TRBV3-1,CASSLYDRGGDQPQHF
TRBJ2-2,.,few,TRBV20-1,CSASGTNTGELFF
TRBJ1-2,TRBD1,few,TRBV10-3,CAISESDRGSTF
TRBJ1-1,.,few,TRBV5-6,CASSLMTGWGYTEAFF
TRBJ1-1,.,.,TRBV30,CAWSVVRAGTEAFF
TRBJ1-2,TRBD1,.,TRBV6-1,CASREQDRDNYGYTF
TRBJ1-2,.,.,TRBV28,CASSSARGAGNYGYTF
TRBJ1-1,.,few,TRBV3-1,CASSQSDTNTEAFF
TRBJ1-4,TRBD1,.,TRBV6-1,CASSEWDRAPNEKLFF
TRBJ2-1,.,.,TRBV7-3,CASSSGPNNEQFF
TRBJ2-2,TRBD2,.,TRBV12-3/TRBV12-4,CASSLDGYSGELIF
TRBJ2-1,TRBD1,many,TRBV9,CASSVGQGLNEQFF
TRBJ2-1,.,.,TRBV15,CATSRVGREQFF
TRBJ2-1,.,many,TRBV6-5,CASSASNEQFF
TRBJ2-1,TRBD2,few,TRBV6-5,CASSYAASGLGNEQFF
TRBJ1-2,TRBD1,few,TRBV10-3,CAISESDRGYGYTF
TRBJ2-3,.,many,TRBV20-1,CSARVGGDTQYF
TRBJ2-3,.,few,TRBV12-3/TRBV12-4,CASRPDGRTDTQYF
TRBJ2-4,TRBD1,few,TRBV5-4,CASSLGQGNIQYF
TRBJ1-5,TRBD1,few,TRBV25-1,CASRQGVDQPQHF
TRBJ1-5,.,.,TRBV11-2,CASSLDQGGYQPQHF
TRBJ2-5,.,.,TRBV10-3,CAISAGIGGETQYF
TRBJ1-1,.,few,TRBV7-9,CASSFWAESEAFF
TRBJ2-1,.,.,TRBV7-8,CASSLDRQEQFF
TRBJ2-5,.,.,TRBV27,CASSLSIWETQYF
TRBJ2-1,.,few,TRBV12-3/TRBV12-4,CASSRQLKNEQFF
TRBJ2-1,TRBD2,few,TRBV19,CASKEAGLAGNEQFF
TRBJ2-5,TRBD2,few,TRBV7-2,CASSITAGGQETQYF
TRBJ1-3,.,.,TRBV28,CASSPPGSSGNTIYF
TRBJ1-1,.,many,TRBV4-2,CASSQDSRARAFF
TRBJ1-6,.,.,TRBV12-3/TRBV12-4,CASSLGRSSYNSPLHF
TRBJ1-2,.,few,TRBV5-1,CASSLEGNGGYTF
TRBJ2-2,.,.,TRBV29-1,CSVEHFNTGELFF
TRBJ2-2,.,few,TRBV6-5,CASTPWGAQNTGELFF
TRBJ1-5,TRBD1,.,TRBV10-2,CASSEWDRDPQPQHF
TRBJ1-1,.,.,TRBV29-1,CSVDRYYTEAFF
TRBJ1-2,.,.,TRBV12-3/TRBV12-4,CASSSLDYGYTF
TRBJ1-1,.,.,TRBV6-1,CASSEKDRGITFF
TRBJ1-4,.,.,TRBV6-5,CASSYSTAGKLFF